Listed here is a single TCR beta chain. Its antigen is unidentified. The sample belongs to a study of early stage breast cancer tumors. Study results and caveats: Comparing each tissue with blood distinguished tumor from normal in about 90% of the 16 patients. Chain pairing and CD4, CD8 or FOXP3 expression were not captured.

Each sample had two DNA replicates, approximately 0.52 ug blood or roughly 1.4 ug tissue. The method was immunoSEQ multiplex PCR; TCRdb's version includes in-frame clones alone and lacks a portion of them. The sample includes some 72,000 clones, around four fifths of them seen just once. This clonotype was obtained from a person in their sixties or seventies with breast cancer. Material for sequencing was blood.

CDR3 bases: TGTGCCAGCAGCGAAGGGAATTTTGGCAATCAGCCCCAGCATTTT. Amino acid sequence: CASSEGNFGNQPQHF. V is TRBV7-2 and J is TRBJ1-5; D gene unclear. This CDR3 region has 15 residues. Germline V gene lookup returns CDR1 SGHTA and CDR2 FQGNSA. V shed 5 bases and J shed 2 bases, with 13 bases lying between them.